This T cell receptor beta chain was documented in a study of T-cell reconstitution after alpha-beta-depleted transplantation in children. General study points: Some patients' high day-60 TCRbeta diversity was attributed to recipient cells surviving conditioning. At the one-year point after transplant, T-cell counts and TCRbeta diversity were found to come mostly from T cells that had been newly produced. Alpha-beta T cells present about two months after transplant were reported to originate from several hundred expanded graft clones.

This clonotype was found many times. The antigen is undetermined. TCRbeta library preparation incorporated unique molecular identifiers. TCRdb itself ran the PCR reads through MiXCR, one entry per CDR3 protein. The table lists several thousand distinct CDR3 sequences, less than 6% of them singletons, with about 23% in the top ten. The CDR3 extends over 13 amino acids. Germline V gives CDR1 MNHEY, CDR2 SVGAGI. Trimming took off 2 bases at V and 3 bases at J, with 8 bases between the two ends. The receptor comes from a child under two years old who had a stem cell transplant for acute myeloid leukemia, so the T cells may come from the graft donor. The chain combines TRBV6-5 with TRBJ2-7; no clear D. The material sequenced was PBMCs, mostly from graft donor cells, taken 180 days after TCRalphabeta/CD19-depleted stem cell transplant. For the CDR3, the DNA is TGTGCCAGCAGTTACGACATTTACTACGAGCAGTACTTC. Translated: CASSYDIYYEQYF.